These 8 T cell receptor beta chains share one sample of origin, sequenced in a study of cytomegalovirus exposure and HLA in healthy donors. Primers: 60 Vbeta forward and 13 Jbeta reverse. Profiled with immunoSEQ multiplex PCR; TCRdb holds only in-frame clones, not every one. The sample records about 150,000 clones, less than 9.5% being singletons. Sequencing input: PBMCs. The receptors were gathered from a male donor in good health and CMV-seronegative.

The table lists this clone with a few counts. The chain employs TRBV7-9 and TRBJ2-5; perhaps TRBD2 as D (6 bases). The CDR3 has 14 amino acids. From germline, CDR1 is SEHNR and CDR2 FQNEAQ (reference sequence). V was clipped by 0 bases and J by 3 bases, with 8 bases between them. The CDR3 is CASSLARDEETQYF. The CDR3 DNA reads as TGTGCCAGCAGCTTAGCGCGGGACGAAGAGACCCAGTACTTC.

The chain employs TRBV5-6 and TRBJ2-5; 10 bases line up with TRBD1. The germline CDR1 and CDR2 sequences are SGHDT and YYEEEE. The CDR3 extends over 14 amino acids. With V trimmed by 4 bases and J by 4 bases, 4 bases remained unmatched. DNA for the CDR3: TGTGCCAGCAGCCATGGGACAGGGGTAGAGACCCAGTACTTC. Translated: CASSHGTGVETQYF.

The chain combines TRBV29-1 with TRBJ2-1, with 7 bases that match TRBD2. CDR1 is SQVTM, CDR2 ANQGSEA, per germline. Losses at the gene ends were 1 base for V and 8 bases for J; bases not matched to a gene: 11. The CDR3 length is 15 residues. The CDR3 spells CSVEARSGVVDEQFF. The CDR3 nucleotides are TGCAGCGTTGAAGCAAGGAGCGGGGTCGTGGATGAGCAGTTCTTC.

J is TRBJ1-1 and V is TRBV4-1, with 9 positions matching TRBD1. This CDR3 is built from 15 residues. The ends lost 4 bases at V and 0 bases at J; junction bases unmatched: 3. Germline V lookup: CDR1 MGHRA, CDR2 YSYEKL. The CDR3 sequence is CASSPTGGLNTEAFF. The CDR3 nucleotides are TGCGCCAGCAGCCCGACAGGGGGGTTGAACACTGAAGCTTTCTTT.

The table lists this clone with a few counts. The V gene is TRBV25-1, the J gene TRBJ1-2; TRBD1 matches 8 bases. The CDR3 loop spans 13 amino acids. J gave up 4 bases and V 5 bases, and 3 bases lay outside the gene matches. Germline V gene lookup returns CDR1 MGHDK and CDR2 SYGVNS. The CDR3, as DNA: TGTGCCAGCAGTAAGGGACAGGTCTATGGCTACACCTTC. Translating gives CASSKGQVYGYTF.

In its sample, this clone was seen once. The chain combines TRBV28 with TRBJ1-5; 10 bases agree with TRBD1. The CDR3 loop spans 14 amino acids. Germline CDR1 reads MDHEN; CDR2 reads SYDVKM. The J segment lost 5 bases and the V segment lost 6 bases, leaving 4 bases of the junction unmatched. The CDR3 coding sequence is TGTGCCAGCAGCGCCGGGACAGGGGATCAGCCCCAGCATTTT. Its protein product is CASSAGTGDQPQHF.

This chain's CDR3 is CAWMPPGSGVEQYF. CDR3 nucleotide sequence: TGTGCCTGGATGCCCCCCGGGAGCGGCGTGGAGCAGTACTTC. This chain links TRBV30 with TRBJ2-7; TRBD2 might be the D (6 bases). This CDR3 is 14 amino acids long. The germline V gene has CDR1 GTSNPN and CDR2 SVGIG (reference sequence). The V gene lost 4 bases and the J gene lost 7 bases, with 20 bases spanning the gap.

J is TRBJ1-1 and V is TRBV5-4, with D perhaps matching TRBD1 (5 bases). From germline, CDR1 is SGHNT and CDR2 YYREEE (reference sequence). The CDR3 runs 11 residues. Deletions cut 4 bases from V and 9 bases from J, with 10 bases between. The CDR3 DNA reads TGTGCCAGCAGCGCGGGGGGTAAAGCTTTCTTT. Its translation: CASSAGGKAFF.